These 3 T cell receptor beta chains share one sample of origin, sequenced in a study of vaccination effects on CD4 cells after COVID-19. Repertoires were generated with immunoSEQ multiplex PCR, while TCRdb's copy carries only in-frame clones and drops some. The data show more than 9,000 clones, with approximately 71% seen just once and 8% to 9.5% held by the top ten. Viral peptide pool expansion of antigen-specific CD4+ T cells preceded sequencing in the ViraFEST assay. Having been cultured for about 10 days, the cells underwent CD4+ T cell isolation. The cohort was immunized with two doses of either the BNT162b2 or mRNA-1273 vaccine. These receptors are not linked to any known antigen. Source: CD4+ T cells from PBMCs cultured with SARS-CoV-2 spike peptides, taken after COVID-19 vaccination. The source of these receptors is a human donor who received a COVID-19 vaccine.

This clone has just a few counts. The CDR3 nucleotides read TGTGCCAGCACCCCTGCGACGGTGCGTTCACCCCTCCACTTT. It translates to CASTPATVRSPLHF. The chain uses TRBV2 and TRBJ1-6; D gene ambiguous. Germline V gene data show CDR1 as SNHLY and CDR2 as FYNNEI. Deletions cut 7 bases from V and 9 bases from J, with 16 bases between. There are 14 residues in the CDR3. Combining the CDR3 with reference TRBV2 and TRBJ1-6 gives the whole variable domain EPEVTQTPSHQVTQMGQEVILRCVPISNHLYFYWYRQILGQKVEFLVSFYNNEISEKSEIFDDQFSVERPDGSNFTLKIRSTKLEDSAMYFCASTPATVRSPLHFGNGTRLTVT.

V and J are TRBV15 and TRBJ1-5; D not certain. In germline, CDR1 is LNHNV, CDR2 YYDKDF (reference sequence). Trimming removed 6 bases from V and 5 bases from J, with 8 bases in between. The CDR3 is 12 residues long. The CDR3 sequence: CATSLQDQPQHF. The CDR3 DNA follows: TGTGCCACCAGTCTACAAGATCAGCCCCAGCATTTT.

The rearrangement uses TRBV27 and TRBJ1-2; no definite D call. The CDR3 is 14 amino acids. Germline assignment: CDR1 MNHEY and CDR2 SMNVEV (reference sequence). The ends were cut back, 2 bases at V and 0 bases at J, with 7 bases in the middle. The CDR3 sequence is CASSLGVPNYGYTF. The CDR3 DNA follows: TGTGCCAGCAGTTTAGGTGTGCCTAACTATGGCTACACCTTC.